This T cell receptor (beta chain) was captured by sequencing in a study of blood T cell repertoires in COVID-19. Looking at the study overall: Acute and convalescent COVID-19 specimens originated in the United States, Italy and Spain. The cDNA or gDNA used as material had been derived from T cells, B-cell-depleted T cells, or PBMCs.

Methods used by the authors: Quantification of nucleated cells was approximated via reference gene primer amplification. The data were produced by immunoSEQ multiplex PCR, yet TCRdb's version contains in-frame clones alone and is incomplete. The V and J calls and the clone size are those of that table, but D and trimming were determined from the DNA. The data contain roughly 44,000 clones, around nine tenths of them singletons. There are 13 residues in the CDR3. V gave up 5 bases and J gave up 7 bases, with 13 bases separating them. Germline-derived CDR1 and CDR2 are KGHDR and SFDVKD. The clonotype comes from a man at least 80 years old with acute or convalescent COVID-19. J is TRBJ1-2 and V is TRBV24-1; D remains unclear. The sequencing sample was made of peripheral blood. The CDR3 region has the DNA TGTGCCACCAGTGCCGGTTATGGTGGTGGCTACACCTTC. This gives the protein CATSAGYGGGYTF.